This T cell receptor beta chain was captured in a study of cytomegalovirus exposure and HLA in healthy donors. Overall study findings and caveats: Later analysis identified a missense DCLRE1C variant that was linked to TCR beta V- and J-gene trimming.

This clone was seen more than once but under ten times. What it binds is not known. Primers: 60 Vbeta forward and 13 Jbeta reverse. The assay was immunoSEQ multiplex PCR, and TCRdb's table has in-frame clones only and misses some. Counted here are some 120,000 clones, over 15% occurring once; the ten biggest clones make up 1.5% to 2%. Trimming pared 6 bases from V and 2 bases from J, leaving 22 bases between. Germline assignment: CDR1 LNHDA and CDR2 SQIVND (reference sequence). This CDR3 region has 17 residues. As for the donors, each was a healthy bone marrow donor. This clonotype was sampled from a woman younger than 30 in good health and CMV-seronegative. The rearrangement joins TRBV19 to TRBJ1-2, with a weak D call TRBD1 (5 bases). Sequenced material: PBMCs. CDR3 nucleotide sequence: TGTGCCAGTAGCCCGAGGCTATTTCAGGGTTCAAACTATGGCTACACCTTC. This sequence encodes CASSPRLFQGSNYGYTF.